Listed here is a single T cell receptor beta chain. CDR3 size: 16 residues. With V trimmed by 5 bases and J by 2 bases, 11 bases remained unmatched. CDR1 and CDR2 from the germline V gene are SGHRS and YFSETQ. Sequencing was performed with immunoSEQ multiplex PCR; in TCRdb, only in-frame clones are kept and a portion is missing. This table has under 150,000 clones, about 85% appearing once. This entry is derived from a study of blood T cell repertoires in COVID-19. Overall study: From T cells, B-cell-depleted T cells, or PBMCs came the material, which was cDNA or gDNA.

The sequence derives from a man between 40 and 49 years old with active or convalescent COVID-19. The sample comprised peripheral blood. The V call is TRBV5-1, the J call TRBJ2-7; 9 nucleotides line up with TRBD1. This CDR3 is CASSFLGQGLTYEQYF. CDR3 bases: TGCGCCAGCAGTTTTTTGGGACAGGGTTTAACCTACGAGCAGTACTTC. Combining the CDR3 with reference TRBV5-1 and TRBJ2-7 gives the whole variable domain KAGVTQTPRYLIKTRGQQVTLSCSPISGHRSVSWYQQTPGQGLQFLFEYFSETQRNKGNFPGRFSGRQFSNSRSEMNVSTLELGDSALYLCASSFLGQGLTYEQYFGPGTRLTVT.